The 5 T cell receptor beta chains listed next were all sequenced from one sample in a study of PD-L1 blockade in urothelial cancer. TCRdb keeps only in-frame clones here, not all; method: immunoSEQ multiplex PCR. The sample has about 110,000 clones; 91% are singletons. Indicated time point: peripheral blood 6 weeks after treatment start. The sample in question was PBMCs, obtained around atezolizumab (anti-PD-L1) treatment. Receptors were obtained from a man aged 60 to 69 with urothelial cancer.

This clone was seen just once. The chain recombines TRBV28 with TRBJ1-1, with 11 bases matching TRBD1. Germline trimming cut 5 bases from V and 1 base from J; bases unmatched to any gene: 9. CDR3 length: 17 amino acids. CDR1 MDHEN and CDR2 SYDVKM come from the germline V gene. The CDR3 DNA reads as TGTGCCAGCAGTCCATCCGGGACAGGGGGATGGAACACTGAAGCTTTCTTT. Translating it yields CASSPSGTGGWNTEAFF. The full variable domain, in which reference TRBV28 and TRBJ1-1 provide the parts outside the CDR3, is DVKVTQSSRYLVKRTGEKVFLECVQDMDHENMFWYRQDPGLGLRLIYFSYDVKMKEKGDIPEGYSVSREKKERFSLILESASTNQTSMYLCASSPSGTGGWNTEAFFGQGTRLTVV.

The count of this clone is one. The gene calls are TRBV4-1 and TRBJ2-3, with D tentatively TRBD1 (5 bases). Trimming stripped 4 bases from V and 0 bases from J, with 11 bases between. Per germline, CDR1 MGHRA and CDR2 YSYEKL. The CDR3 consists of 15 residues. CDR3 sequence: CASSPGTGSTDTQYF. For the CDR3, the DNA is TGCGCCAGCAGCCCAGGAACAGGTAGCACAGATACGCAGTATTTT.

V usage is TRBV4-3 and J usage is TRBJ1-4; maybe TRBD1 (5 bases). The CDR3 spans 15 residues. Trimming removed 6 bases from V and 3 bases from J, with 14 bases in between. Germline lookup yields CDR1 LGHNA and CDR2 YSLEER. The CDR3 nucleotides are TGCGCCAGCAGACCAAACCCGGGGGCTAATGAAAAACTGTTTTTT. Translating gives CASRPNPGANEKLFF.

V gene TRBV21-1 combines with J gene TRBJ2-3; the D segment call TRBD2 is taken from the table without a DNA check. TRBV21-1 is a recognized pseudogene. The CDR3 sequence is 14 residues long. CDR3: CASSKAEVVYTQYF. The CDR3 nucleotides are TGTGCCAGCAGCAAAGCCGAGGTGGTCTATACGCAGTATTTT.

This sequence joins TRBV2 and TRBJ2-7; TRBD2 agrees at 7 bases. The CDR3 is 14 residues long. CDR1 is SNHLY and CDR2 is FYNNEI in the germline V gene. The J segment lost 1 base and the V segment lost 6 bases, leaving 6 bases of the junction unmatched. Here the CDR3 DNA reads TGTGCCAGCAGGACTAGCCCTAATTCCTACGAGCAGTACTTC. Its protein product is CASRTSPNSYEQYF. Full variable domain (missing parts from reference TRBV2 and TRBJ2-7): EPEVTQTPSHQVTQMGQEVILRCVPISNHLYFYWYRQILGQKVEFLVSFYNNEISEKSEIFDDQFSVERPDGSNFTLKIRSTKLEDSAMYFCASRTSPNSYEQYFGPGTRLTVT.